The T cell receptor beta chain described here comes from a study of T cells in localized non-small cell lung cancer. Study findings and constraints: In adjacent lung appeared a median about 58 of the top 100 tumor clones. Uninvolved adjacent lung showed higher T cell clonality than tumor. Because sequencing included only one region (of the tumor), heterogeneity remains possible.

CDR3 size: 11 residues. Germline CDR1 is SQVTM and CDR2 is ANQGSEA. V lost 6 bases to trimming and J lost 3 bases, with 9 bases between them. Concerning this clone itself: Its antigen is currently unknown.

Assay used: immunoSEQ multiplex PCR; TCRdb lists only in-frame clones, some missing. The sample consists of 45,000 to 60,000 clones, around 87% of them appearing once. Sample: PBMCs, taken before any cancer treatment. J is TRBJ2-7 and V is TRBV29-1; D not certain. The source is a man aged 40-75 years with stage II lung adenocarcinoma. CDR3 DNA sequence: TGCAGCGTCGGGTGGAGCTACGAGCAGTACTTC. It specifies CSVGWSYEQYF.